The 9 T cell receptor beta chains presented below share a single source sample, sequenced in a study of blood T cell repertoires in COVID-19. Using immunoSEQ multiplex PCR, the repertoire was profiled, and TCRdb retains in-frame clones only, with some absent. The data hold about 24,000 clones, with 86% observed a single time. Input material: peripheral blood. All receptors derive from a human donor with active COVID-19. The donor label of this sample is uncertain.

The V gene is TRBV7-2, the J gene TRBJ2-6, with a tentative D call TRBD1 (5 bases). The CDR3 is 16 amino acids. Per germline, CDR1 SGHTA and CDR2 FQGNSA. V was trimmed by 5 bases and J by 2 bases, leaving 13 bases between them. The CDR3 DNA reads TGTGCCAGCAGCCCCGACAGCTTTCCTGGGGCCAACGTCCTGACTTTC. Translation gives CASSPDSFPGANVLTF.

The gene calls are TRBV18 and TRBJ2-5; maybe TRBD2 (5 bases). V was trimmed by 2 bases and J by 4 bases, leaving 8 bases between them. The CDR3 consists of 13 residues. Germline values: CDR1 KGHSH, CDR2 LQKENI. CDR3 coding DNA: TGTGCCAGCTCACCAGGACTCCGAGAGACCCAGTACTTC. It encodes CASSPGLRETQYF.

This clone appeared once. The chain joins TRBV6-6 to TRBJ1-2; a weak D match, TRBD1 (5 bases). This CDR3 comprises 14 residues. Per germline, CDR1 MNHNY and CDR2 SVGAGI (reference sequence). V was cut by 4 bases and J by 3 bases, with 12 bases left in between. CDR3 sequence (DNA): TGTGCCAGCAGTTCAATCCAGGGCTACTATGGCTACACCTTC. Its protein product is CASSSIQGYYGYTF.

The chain recombines TRBV28 with TRBJ2-2; no definite D call. Germline V gene data show CDR1 as MDHEN and CDR2 as SYDVKM. The CDR3 is 14 residues long. Trimming took off 5 bases at V and 7 bases at J, with 14 bases between the two ends. The CDR3 DNA is TGTGCCAGCAGTCAAACAAGAGGAGTCGGGGAGCTGTTTTTT. It codes for CASSQTRGVGELFF.

J is TRBJ1-1 and V is TRBV4-1, with no clear D. The CDR3 is 14 residues long. V was clipped by 4 bases and J by 0 bases, with 9 bases between them. Germline values: CDR1 MGHRA, CDR2 YSYEKL. Written as DNA, the CDR3 is TGCGCCAGCAGCCCTCACTCGTTGAACACTGAAGCTTTCTTT. This encodes CASSPHSLNTEAFF.

This clone was counted a few times. The CDR3 reads CASSSATGDIRNQPQHF. The CDR3 DNA reads TGTGCCAGTAGTTCTGCAACGGGGGATATTCGCAATCAGCCCCAGCATTTT. V is TRBV19 and J is TRBJ1-5, with D maybe TRBD1 (5 bases). The CDR3 has 17 residues. Germline lookup yields CDR1 LNHDA and CDR2 SQIVND (reference sequence). V lost 5 bases and J 2 bases, leaving 19 bases between the germline ends.

V gene TRBV4-3 combines with J gene TRBJ2-5, with 10 bases fitting TRBD2. V trimming: 1 base; J trimming: 2 bases; junction bases outside the gene matches: 4. The germline gives CDR1 LGHNA, CDR2 YSLEER. The CDR3 extends over 16 amino acids. This CDR3 is CASSQVGSGRQETQYF. As DNA, the CDR3 is TGCGCCAGCAGCCAAGTGGGTAGCGGGAGGCAAGAGACCCAGTACTTC.

This clone was picked up one time. V is TRBV12-3 or TRBV12-4 and J is TRBJ1-2, with no clear D. V was pared by 3 bases and J by 8 bases, with 13 bases between. The CDR3 is 13 amino acids. The CDR3 reads CASSFGQDGGYTF. The CDR3 nucleotides read TGTGCCAGCAGTTTTGGTCAGGATGGAGGCTACACCTTC.

The V and J genes are TRBV21-1 and TRBJ2-1; the table calls TRBD2, which could not be checked here. TRBV21-1 represents a pseudogene. This CDR3 is 16 amino acids long. Written as DNA, the CDR3 is TGTGCCAGCAGCAAAGCGAGACTAGCGGGACGCAATGAGCAGTTCTTC. This codes for CASSKARLAGRNEQFF.